Here is one T cell receptor beta chain with its context. A second about 7 to 11 cycle PCR used barcoded and J-beta primers. MiXCR, applied by TCRdb to the 5' RACE reads, yields one record per CDR3 protein. Of hundreds of thousands of distinct CDR3 sequences listed, 50% to 65% are singletons. These data originate in a study of blood T cells in healthy people across ages. The material sequenced was blood. This TCR was sampled from a man older than 75 in good health.

The DNA for the CDR3 is TGTGCCAGCAGCAAGGGACTAGCGGGAGTGGGCAATGAGCAGTTCTTC. It encodes CASSKGLAGVGNEQFF. The gene calls are TRBV7-8 and TRBJ2-1, with TRBD2 matching over 14 bases. Germline loops: CDR1 SGHVS, CDR2 FQNEAQ. Unmatched junction bases numbered 6, after V lost 5 bases and J lost 6 bases. The CDR3 runs 16 residues. The full variable domain, its missing parts supplied by reference TRBV7-8 and TRBJ2-1, is GAGVSQSPRYKVAKRGQDVALRCDPISGHVSLFWYQQALGQGPEFLTYFQNEAQLDKSGLPSDRFFAERPEGSVSTLKIQRTQQEDSAVYLCASSKGLAGVGNEQFFGPGTRLTVL.